This T cell receptor beta chain was obtained from a study of T cells after yellow fever vaccination. A remark on this clonotype: The antigen is not known.

Findings and limits, study-wide: A minor fraction of clonotypes spanned both CD4 and CD8 compartments. Post-booster reappearance was seen for most primary-vaccination clones (96% CD4, around 91% CD8). The study found a weaker secondary response that peaked faster, day 5 versus 15.

TCRdb fed the 5' RACE reads into MiXCR, producing one record per CDR3 protein. The table records 100,000 to 150,000 distinct CDR3 sequences, almost 9% of them present only once. Material: CD8+ T cells sorted from PBMCs, obtained on the day of the yellow fever booster vaccination. This clonotype was obtained from a man aged 18 to 30 who received the YFV17D yellow fever vaccine.

CDR3 loop: CASRIPGTTDTQYF. DNA of the CDR3: TGCGCCAGCAGAATCCCCGGGACTACAGATACGCAGTATTTT. V gene TRBV5-1 combines with J gene TRBJ2-3; perhaps TRBD2 as D (6 bases). Trimming took 5 bases from V and 3 from J, leaving 13 bases between them. The CDR3 sequence is 14 residues long. CDR1 and CDR2 from the germline V gene are SGHRS and YFSETQ.